Listed below are T cell receptor beta chains from one sample, sequenced in a study of T cells in Graves' hyperthyroidism and ophthalmopathy. TCRdb independently ran MiXCR on the multiplex PCR reads; one entry per CDR3 protein. The sample contains about 640,000 distinct CDR3 sequences, 13% to 15% of which appear only once. Sequencing used blood. The source is a woman between 45 and 60 years old with Graves' ophthalmopathy. Both conserved end residues are part of each CDR3. Each record gives: J gene, clone size, V gene, D gene, CDR3 protein, CDR3 DNA. D genes are given only for firm matches. Not all rows give a size; the values are once, few, many and, for expanded clones, a class.

j_call: TRBJ2-3
clone_size: few
v_call: TRBV28
d_call: NA
cdr3_aa: CASRLQGFSTDTQYF
cdr3_nt: TGTGCCAGCAGATTGCAGGGTTTTAGCACAGATACGCAGTATTTT

j_call: TRBJ1-2
clone_size: many
v_call: TRBV7-3
d_call: NA
cdr3_aa: CASSLTGGRLNYGYTF
cdr3_nt: TGTGCCAGCAGCTTAACGGGTGGCAGGCTGAACTATGGCTACACCTTC

j_call: TRBJ2-3
clone_size: many
v_call: TRBV28
d_call: TRBD2
cdr3_aa: CASSRLAETDTQYF
cdr3_nt: TGTGCCAGCAGCCGACTAGCGGAGACAGATACGCAGTATTTT

j_call: TRBJ1-1
clone_size: many
v_call: TRBV12-3/TRBV12-4
d_call: NA
cdr3_aa: CASTKRGEAFF
cdr3_nt: TGTGCCAGCACCAAAAGGGGTGAAGCTTTCTTT

j_call: TRBJ2-2
clone_size: many
v_call: TRBV7-6
d_call: NA
cdr3_aa: CASSLVQVGNTGELFF
cdr3_nt: TGTGCCAGCAGCTTAGTACAAGTGGGAAACACCGGGGAGCTGTTTTTT

j_call: TRBJ2-7
clone_size: many
v_call: TRBV12-3/TRBV12-4
d_call: TRBD2
cdr3_aa: CASSAASGNPYEQYF
cdr3_nt: TGTGCCAGCAGTGCGGCTAGCGGGAACCCCTACGAGCAGTACTTC

j_call: TRBJ1-6
clone_size: NA
v_call: TRBV19
d_call: NA
cdr3_aa: CASSIDSSYNSPLHF
cdr3_nt: TGTGCCAGTAGTATCGACAGCTCCTATAATTCACCCCTCCACTTT

j_call: TRBJ2-1
clone_size: few
v_call: TRBV20-1
d_call: TRBD2
cdr3_aa: CSASTGTISYNEQFF
cdr3_nt: TGCAGTGCTAGTACCGGGACTATCTCCTACAATGAGCAGTTCTTC

j_call: TRBJ2-3
clone_size: few
v_call: TRBV20-1
d_call: TRBD2
cdr3_aa: CSARDPLAERTDTQYF
cdr3_nt: TGCAGTGCTAGAGATCCCCTAGCGGAACGCACAGATACGCAGTATTTT

j_call: TRBJ2-7
clone_size: NA
v_call: TRBV18
d_call: TRBD1
cdr3_aa: CASSPNPTGTGFYEQYF
cdr3_nt: TGTGCCAGCTCACCAAACCCGACCGGGACAGGGTTCTACGAGCAGTACTTC

j_call: TRBJ2-1
clone_size: NA
v_call: TRBV27
d_call: NA
cdr3_aa: CASSLYGAVTAYNEQFF
cdr3_nt: TGTGCCAGCAGTTTATACGGGGCCGTCACGGCTTACAATGAGCAGTTCTTC

j_call: TRBJ2-7
clone_size: NA
v_call: TRBV7-4
d_call: TRBD2
cdr3_aa: CASSQAGGVDEQYF
cdr3_nt: TGTGCCAGCAGCCAGGCGGGGGGGGTGGACGAGCAGTACTTC

j_call: TRBJ1-4
clone_size: NA
v_call: TRBV6-2/TRBV6-3
d_call: NA
cdr3_aa: CASRAGMVLRGGNEKLFF
cdr3_nt: TGTGCCAGCAGGGCGGGAATGGTTCTCAGGGGTGGTAATGAAAAACTGTTTTTT

j_call: TRBJ2-3
clone_size: many
v_call: TRBV12-3/TRBV12-4
d_call: TRBD2
cdr3_aa: CASSRIAGGGTDTQYF
cdr3_nt: TGTGCCAGCAGCCGTATAGCGGGAGGCGGCACAGATACGCAGTATTTT

j_call: TRBJ2-6
clone_size: many
v_call: TRBV15
d_call: NA
cdr3_aa: CATSSRDSGANVLTF
cdr3_nt: TGTGCCACCAGCAGCAGAGACTCTGGGGCCAACGTCCTGACTTTC

j_call: TRBJ2-1
clone_size: NA
v_call: TRBV4-3
d_call: NA
cdr3_aa: CAHLSLNGSYNEQFF
cdr3_nt: TGCGCCCACCTATCCTTAAACGGCTCCTACAATGAGCAGTTCTTC

j_call: TRBJ1-1
clone_size: many
v_call: TRBV6-1
d_call: NA
cdr3_aa: CASKQGLGTEAFF
cdr3_nt: TGTGCCAGCAAACAGGGCCTGGGCACTGAAGCTTTCTTT

j_call: TRBJ2-7
clone_size: many
v_call: TRBV6-2/TRBV6-3
d_call: NA
cdr3_aa: CASSTGPTYEQYF
cdr3_nt: TGTGCCAGCAGCACCGGGCCTACCTACGAGCAGTACTTC

j_call: TRBJ2-7
clone_size: many
v_call: TRBV6-5
d_call: NA
cdr3_aa: CASSYSGPTGYEQYF
cdr3_nt: TGTGCCAGCAGTTACTCGGGACCGACGGGCTACGAGCAGTACTTC

j_call: TRBJ2-7
clone_size: many
v_call: TRBV28
d_call: NA
cdr3_aa: CASRDIGFSRYEQYF
cdr3_nt: TGTGCCAGCAGGGACATCGGTTTCTCTCGCTACGAGCAGTACTTC

j_call: TRBJ2-5
clone_size: many
v_call: TRBV7-9
d_call: TRBD1
cdr3_aa: CASTQRDSETQYF
cdr3_nt: TGTGCCAGCACCCAAAGGGACAGTGAGACCCAGTACTTC

j_call: TRBJ2-7
clone_size: many
v_call: TRBV20-1
d_call: TRBD2
cdr3_aa: CSARDPFRGTSSYEQYF
cdr3_nt: TGCAGTGCTAGAGATCCTTTTCGAGGGACTAGCTCCTACGAGCAGTACTTC

j_call: TRBJ2-7
clone_size: few
v_call: TRBV9
d_call: NA
cdr3_aa: CASSVAEQGGYEQYF
cdr3_nt: TGTGCCAGCAGCGTAGCCGAACAGGGAGGCTACGAGCAGTACTTC

j_call: TRBJ1-1
clone_size: many
v_call: TRBV20-1
d_call: NA
cdr3_aa: CSARAGPNPEAFF
cdr3_nt: TGCAGTGCTAGGGCAGGGCCCAATCCTGAAGCTTTCTTT

j_call: TRBJ1-2
clone_size: many
v_call: TRBV27
d_call: NA
cdr3_aa: CASSEQGGFYGYTF
cdr3_nt: TGTGCCAGCAGTGAACAGGGAGGTTTCTATGGCTACACCTTC

j_call: TRBJ2-3
clone_size: many
v_call: TRBV28
d_call: NA
cdr3_aa: CASSSPAAGDTQYF
cdr3_nt: TGTGCCAGCAGTTCGCCGGCAGCGGGAGATACGCAGTATTTT

j_call: TRBJ2-7
clone_size: few
v_call: TRBV12-3/TRBV12-4
d_call: TRBD2
cdr3_aa: CASRPGTSVLGEQYF
cdr3_nt: TGTGCCAGCAGACCCGGGACTAGCGTCCTAGGCGAGCAGTACTTC

j_call: TRBJ1-1
clone_size: NA
v_call: TRBV15
d_call: NA
cdr3_aa: CATSSQAGEPEAFF
cdr3_nt: TGTGCCACCAGCAGCCAAGCCGGGGAACCTGAAGCTTTCTTT

j_call: TRBJ2-1
clone_size: few
v_call: TRBV7-2
d_call: NA
cdr3_aa: CASSQRPYEQFF
cdr3_nt: TGTGCCAGCAGCCAGAGACCATATGAGCAGTTCTTC

j_call: TRBJ1-2
clone_size: few
v_call: TRBV5-1
d_call: TRBD1
cdr3_aa: CASSDRERVGYTF
cdr3_nt: TGCGCCAGCAGCGACAGGGAAAGGGTTGGCTACACCTTC

j_call: TRBJ2-1
clone_size: many
v_call: TRBV11-2
d_call: TRBD2
cdr3_aa: CASRSSGSEIDNEQFF
cdr3_nt: TGTGCCAGCAGATCCAGCGGGAGTGAAATTGACAATGAGCAGTTCTTC

j_call: TRBJ1-6
clone_size: NA
v_call: TRBV7-9
d_call: TRBD1
cdr3_aa: CASGRDRGYNSPLHF
cdr3_nt: TGTGCCAGCGGTCGGGACAGGGGATATAATTCACCCCTCCACTTT

j_call: TRBJ2-6
clone_size: NA
v_call: TRBV19
d_call: TRBD2
cdr3_aa: CASSWGLAGVGANVLTF
cdr3_nt: TGTGCCAGTAGTTGGGGACTAGCGGGAGTTGGGGCCAACGTCCTGACTTTC

j_call: TRBJ2-3
clone_size: many
v_call: TRBV7-9
d_call: NA
cdr3_aa: CASSTATLLSTDTQYF
cdr3_nt: TGTGCCAGCAGCACTGCTACGTTACTTAGCACAGATACGCAGTATTTT

j_call: TRBJ2-7
clone_size: many
v_call: TRBV30
d_call: TRBD2
cdr3_aa: CAWTHSGRSYEQYF
cdr3_nt: TGTGCCTGGACTCATAGCGGGCGCTCCTACGAGCAGTACTTC

j_call: TRBJ2-2
clone_size: many
v_call: TRBV30
d_call: NA
cdr3_aa: CAWSVLGTGELFF
cdr3_nt: TGTGCCTGGAGTGTTTTGGGGACCGGGGAGCTGTTTTTT

j_call: TRBJ2-1
clone_size: NA
v_call: TRBV6-2/TRBV6-3
d_call: NA
cdr3_aa: CASSYDYSNEQFF
cdr3_nt: TGTGCCAGCAGTTACGATTACAGCAATGAGCAGTTCTTC

j_call: TRBJ2-3
clone_size: many
v_call: TRBV7-8
d_call: NA
cdr3_aa: CASSLEYSGTDTQYF
cdr3_nt: TGTGCCAGCAGCTTAGAATACTCTGGGACAGATACGCAGTATTTT

j_call: TRBJ2-1
clone_size: many
v_call: TRBV5-5
d_call: TRBD2
cdr3_aa: CASRGTSGRNEQFF
cdr3_nt: TGTGCCAGCAGAGGGACTAGCGGGAGAAATGAGCAGTTCTTC

j_call: TRBJ1-2
clone_size: many
v_call: TRBV10-3
d_call: TRBD1
cdr3_aa: CAISESLGTGNNYGYTF
cdr3_nt: TGTGCCATCAGTGAGTCGTTAGGGACAGGGAATAACTATGGCTACACCTTC

j_call: TRBJ2-2
clone_size: NA
v_call: TRBV7-9
d_call: NA
cdr3_aa: CASNPGTENTGELFF
cdr3_nt: TGTGCCAGCAACCCAGGGACCGAGAACACCGGGGAGCTGTTTTTT

j_call: TRBJ2-3
clone_size: many
v_call: TRBV5-1
d_call: TRBD1
cdr3_aa: CASSLGQGIDTQYF
cdr3_nt: TGCGCCAGCAGCTTGGGACAGGGGATAGATACGCAGTATTTT

j_call: TRBJ2-4
clone_size: NA
v_call: TRBV4-1
d_call: NA
cdr3_aa: CASSQPDRLEYIQYF
cdr3_nt: TGCGCCAGCAGCCAGCCAGACAGGTTAGAGTACATTCAGTACTTC

j_call: TRBJ2-1
clone_size: NA
v_call: TRBV27
d_call: TRBD2
cdr3_aa: CASSLTGRGYNEQFF
cdr3_nt: TGTGCCAGCAGTTTGACGGGGAGGGGCTACAATGAGCAGTTCTTC

j_call: TRBJ1-5
clone_size: many
v_call: TRBV27
d_call: TRBD1
cdr3_aa: CASSFTGDRHQPQHF
cdr3_nt: TGTGCCAGCAGTTTTACCGGGGACAGACATCAGCCCCAGCATTTT

j_call: TRBJ2-5
clone_size: few
v_call: TRBV3-2
d_call: NA
cdr3_aa: CASSGPRASGRSQETQYF
cdr3_nt: TGTGCCAGCAGCGGACCTCGGGCTAGCGGGAGAAGCCAAGAGACCCAGTACTTC

j_call: TRBJ1-1
clone_size: NA
v_call: TRBV28
d_call: NA
cdr3_aa: CASSSRATEAFF
cdr3_nt: TGTGCCAGCAGTTCCAGGGCGACTGAAGCTTTCTTT

j_call: TRBJ1-5
clone_size: many
v_call: TRBV7-2
d_call: NA
cdr3_aa: CASSLVGTDSNQPQHF
cdr3_nt: TGTGCCAGCAGCTTAGTCGGCACCGATAGCAATCAGCCCCAGCATTTT

j_call: TRBJ2-5
clone_size: few
v_call: TRBV29-1
d_call: NA
cdr3_aa: CSVGPGLETQYF
cdr3_nt: TGCAGCGTTGGACCGGGGTTAGAGACCCAGTACTTC

j_call: TRBJ2-1
clone_size: NA
v_call: TRBV10-3
d_call: TRBD2
cdr3_aa: CAIRSGTSNNEQFF
cdr3_nt: TGTGCCATCAGGTCCGGGACTAGTAACAATGAGCAGTTCTTC

j_call: TRBJ2-1
clone_size: many
v_call: TRBV11-2
d_call: TRBD1
cdr3_aa: CASSLPGGYIDEQFF
cdr3_nt: TGTGCCAGCAGCTTACCAGGGGGTTATATTGATGAGCAGTTCTTC